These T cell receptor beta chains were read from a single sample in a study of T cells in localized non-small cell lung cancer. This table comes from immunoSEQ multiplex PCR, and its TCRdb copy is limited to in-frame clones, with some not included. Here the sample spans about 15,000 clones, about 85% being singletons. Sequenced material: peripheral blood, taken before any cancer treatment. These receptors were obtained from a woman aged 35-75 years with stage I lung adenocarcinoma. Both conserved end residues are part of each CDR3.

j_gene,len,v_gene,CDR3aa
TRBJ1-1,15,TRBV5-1,CASSLDRWENTEAFF
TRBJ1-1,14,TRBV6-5,CASSSDRGNTEAFF
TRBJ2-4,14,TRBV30,CAWENSGVGYIQYF
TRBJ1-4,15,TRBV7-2,CASSVGDLSNEKLFF
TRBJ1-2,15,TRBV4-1,CASSQAVSLNYGYTF
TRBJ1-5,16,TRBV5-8,CASSLAFSASNQPQHF
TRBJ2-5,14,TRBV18,CASSPIATQETQYF
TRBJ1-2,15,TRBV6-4,CASTLDSGDNYGYTF
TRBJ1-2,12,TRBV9,CASSGEFYGYTF
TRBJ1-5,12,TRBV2,CASSDGYQPQHF
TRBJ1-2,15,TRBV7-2,CASSPARNREVGYTF
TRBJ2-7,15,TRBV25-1,CASSDPRTGGNEQYF
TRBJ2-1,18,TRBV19,CASSSISGGAVSYNEQFF
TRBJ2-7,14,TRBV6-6,CASLSSGSSYEQYF
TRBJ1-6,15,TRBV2,CASKPPGQGYSPLHF
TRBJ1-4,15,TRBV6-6,CASSYGQGNNEKLFF
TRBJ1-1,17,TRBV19,CASSDRQDSPLNTEAFF
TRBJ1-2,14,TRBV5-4,CASSTGGINYGYTF
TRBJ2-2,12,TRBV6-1,CASSEAAGELFF
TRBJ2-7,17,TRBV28,CASRGLRGAVLSYEQYF
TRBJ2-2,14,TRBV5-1,CASSLKLVTGELFF
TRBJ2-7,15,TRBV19,CASSAGTPVGYEQYF
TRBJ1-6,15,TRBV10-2,CASGARQGGNSPLHF
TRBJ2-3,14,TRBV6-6,CASSRDRGSDTQYF
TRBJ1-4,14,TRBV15,CATSREGGNEKLFF
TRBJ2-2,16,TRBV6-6,CASSPPSGAGTGELFF
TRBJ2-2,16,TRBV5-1,CASSLDGFPNTGELFF
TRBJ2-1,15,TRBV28,CASFVGAAGYNEQFF
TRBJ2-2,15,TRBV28,CASSYPGTGTGELFF
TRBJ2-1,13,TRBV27,CASIEQGSNEQFF
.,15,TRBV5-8,CASSLARGRTYEQYF
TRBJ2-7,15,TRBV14,CASRASGGDYYEQYF
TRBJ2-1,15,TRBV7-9,CASSLTGVNGNEQFF
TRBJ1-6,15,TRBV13,CASSLGDRPDSPLHF
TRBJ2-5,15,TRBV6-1,CASSEARVNGETQYF
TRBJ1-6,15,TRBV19,CASSIQTGDGSPLHF
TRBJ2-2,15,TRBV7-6,CASSSDSPGTGELFF
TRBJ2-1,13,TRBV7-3,CASSLGPPFEQFF
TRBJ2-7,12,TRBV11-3,CASSSGAYEQYF
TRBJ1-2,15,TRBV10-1,CASSAQVSGDYGYTF
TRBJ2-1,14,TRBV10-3,CATSPGQGLNEQFF
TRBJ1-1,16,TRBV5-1,CASSFTAGGMNTEAFF
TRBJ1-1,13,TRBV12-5,CASGLRGSAEAFF
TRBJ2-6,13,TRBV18,CASSPGGANVLTF
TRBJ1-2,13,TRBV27,CASSLRGNYGYTF
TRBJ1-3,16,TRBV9,CASSVAQQSSGNTIYF
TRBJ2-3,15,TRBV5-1,CASNLRRHSTDTQYF
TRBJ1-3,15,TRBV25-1,CASSRRGFSGNTIYF
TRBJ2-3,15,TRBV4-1,CASSQGAGVRDTQYF
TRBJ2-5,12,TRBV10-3,CAISESGETQYF
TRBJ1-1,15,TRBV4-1,CASSQPMTGNTEAFF
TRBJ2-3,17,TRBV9,CASSPGGGGRPTDTQYF